Listed below are T cell receptor beta chains from one sample, sequenced in a study of blood T cell repertoires in COVID-19. The repertoire was sequenced with immunoSEQ multiplex PCR; TCRdb's copy has only in-frame clones and lacks some. This sample has a few hundred thousand clones, with 80% to 90% found just once. What was sequenced was peripheral blood. These receptors all come from a man aged 40-50 years with acute or convalescent COVID-19. The CDR3 runs from the conserved cysteine through the conserved F or W.

>TRBJ2-1|TRBV27
CASSLGQGGEREQFF
>TRBJ1-2|TRBV28
CASSSGGAQSYGYTF
>TRBJ2-7|TRBV11-1
CASSQRQGINEQYF
>TRBJ1-1|TRBV21-1
CASSSRTGGRKTEAFF
>TRBJ1-1|TRBV3-1/TRBV3-2
CASRGQTNTEAFF
>TRBJ2-1|TRBV7-2
CASSPTSGGFNEQFF
>TRBJ1-2|TRBV5-4
CASRLTGMRGYTF
>TRBJ2-1|TRBV3-1/TRBV3-2
CASSQAGSYNEQFF
>TRBJ2-1|TRBV5-1
CASRLTGGAGDNEQFF
>TRBJ1-5|TRBV12-3/TRBV12-4
CASSGQGGQPQHF
>TRBJ1-2|TRBV27
CASSLIRGGGLEVDGYTF
>TRBJ2-1|TRBV2
CASSDQSPYNEQFF
>TRBJ2-6|TRBV18
CASSPTGGANVLTF
>TRBJ1-2|TRBV6-5
CASSYSAPQGAGYTF
>TRBJ2-5|TRBV5-1
CASTNGGAQETQYF
>TRBJ2-3|TRBV28
CATTEDLAGDTQYF
>TRBJ2-2|TRBV5-1
CASSLGWDSFTGELFF
>TRBJ1-2|TRBV7-9
CASSLDGVSLRIYGYTF
>TRBJ2-1|TRBV3-1/TRBV3-2
CASSQDSLAEQFF
>TRBJ1-1|TRBV6-5
CASSYGGQGSTEAFF
>TRBJ2-5|TRBV29-1
CSVGQVGETQYF
>TRBJ1-5|TRBV5-6
CASSQRQGLSNQPQHF
>TRBJ2-2|TRBV6-5
CATSLDITNTGELFF
>TRBJ1-2|TRBV6-1
CASSDYHGARGNYGYTF
>TRBJ1-4|TRBV6-6
CASSYGSGGQELFF
>TRBJ2-1|TRBV30
CAWSVRGNEQFF